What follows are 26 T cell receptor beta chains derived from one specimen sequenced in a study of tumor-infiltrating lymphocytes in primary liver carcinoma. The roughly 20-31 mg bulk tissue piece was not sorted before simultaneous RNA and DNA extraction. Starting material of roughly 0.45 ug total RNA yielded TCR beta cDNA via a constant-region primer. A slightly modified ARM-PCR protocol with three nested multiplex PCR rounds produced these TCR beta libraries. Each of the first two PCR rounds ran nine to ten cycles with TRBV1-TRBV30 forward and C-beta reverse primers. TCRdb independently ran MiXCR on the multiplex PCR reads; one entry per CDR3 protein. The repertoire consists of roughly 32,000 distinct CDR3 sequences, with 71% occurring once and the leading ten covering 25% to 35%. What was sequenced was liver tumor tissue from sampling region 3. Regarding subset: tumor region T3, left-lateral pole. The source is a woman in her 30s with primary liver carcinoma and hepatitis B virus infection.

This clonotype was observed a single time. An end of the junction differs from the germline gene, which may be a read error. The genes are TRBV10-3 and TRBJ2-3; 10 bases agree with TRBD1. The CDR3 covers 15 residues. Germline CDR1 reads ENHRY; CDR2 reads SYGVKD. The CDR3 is CTISEPGTGANTQYF. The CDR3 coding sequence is TGTACCATAAGTGAACCCGGGACAGGGGCCAATACGCAGTATTTT.

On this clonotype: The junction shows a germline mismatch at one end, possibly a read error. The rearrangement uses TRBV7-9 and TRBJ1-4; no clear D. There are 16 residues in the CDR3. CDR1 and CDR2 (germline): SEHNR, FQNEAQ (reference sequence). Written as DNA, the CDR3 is TGTGCCTGCAGCGACTACAACCCTCTAGTGGGTGAAAAACTGTTTTTT. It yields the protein CACSDYNPLVGEKLFF.

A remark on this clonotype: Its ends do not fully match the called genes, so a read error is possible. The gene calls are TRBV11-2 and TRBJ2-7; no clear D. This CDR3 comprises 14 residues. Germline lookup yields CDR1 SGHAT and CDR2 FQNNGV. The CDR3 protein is CASSLARRAYGQYF. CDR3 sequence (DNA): TGTGCCAGCAGCTTGGCACGGAGAGCCTACGGGCAGTACTTC.

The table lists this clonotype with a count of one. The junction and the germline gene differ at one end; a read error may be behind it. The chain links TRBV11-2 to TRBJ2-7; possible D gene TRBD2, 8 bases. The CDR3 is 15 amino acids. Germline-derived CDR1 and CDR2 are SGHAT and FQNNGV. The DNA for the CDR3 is TGTGCCAGCAGCGTAGCGGGACAGCCCTCCTACGAGCGGTACTTC. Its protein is CASSVAGQPSYERYF. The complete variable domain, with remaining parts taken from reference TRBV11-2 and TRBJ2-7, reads EAGVAQSPRYKIIEKRQSVAFWCNPISGHATLYWYQQILGQGPKLLIQFQNNGVVDDSQLPKDRFSAERLKGVDSTLKIQPAKLEDSAVYLCASSVAGQPSYERYFGPGTRLTVT.

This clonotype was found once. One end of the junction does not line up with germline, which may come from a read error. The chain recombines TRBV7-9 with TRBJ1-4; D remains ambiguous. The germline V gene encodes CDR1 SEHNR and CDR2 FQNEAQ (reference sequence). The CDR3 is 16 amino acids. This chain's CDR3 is CANSLGRSATNDKLFF. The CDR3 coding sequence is TGTGCCAACAGCTTAGGCAGGTCTGCAACTAATGATAAACTGTTTTTT. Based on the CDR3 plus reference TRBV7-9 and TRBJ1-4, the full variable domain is DTGVSQNPRHKITKRGQNVTFRCDPISEHNRLYWYRQTLGQGPEFLTYFQNEAQLEKSRLLSDRFSAERPKGSFSTLEIQRTEQGDSAMYLCANSLGRSATNDKLFFGSGTQLSVL.

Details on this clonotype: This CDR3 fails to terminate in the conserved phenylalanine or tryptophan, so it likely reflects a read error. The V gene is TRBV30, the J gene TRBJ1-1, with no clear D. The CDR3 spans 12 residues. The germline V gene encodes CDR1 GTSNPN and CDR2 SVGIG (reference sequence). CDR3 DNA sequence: TGTGCCTGGAGTCAGCAGTACACTGAGGCTTTCCTT. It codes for CAWSQQYTEAFL.

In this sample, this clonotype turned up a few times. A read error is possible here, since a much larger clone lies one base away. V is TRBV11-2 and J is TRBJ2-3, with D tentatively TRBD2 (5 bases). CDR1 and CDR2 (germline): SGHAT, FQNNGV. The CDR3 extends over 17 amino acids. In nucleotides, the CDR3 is TGTGCCAGCAGCTTAGCAATGGGGAGAGGGAGCACAGATACGCACTATTTT. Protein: CASSLAMGRGSTDTHYF.

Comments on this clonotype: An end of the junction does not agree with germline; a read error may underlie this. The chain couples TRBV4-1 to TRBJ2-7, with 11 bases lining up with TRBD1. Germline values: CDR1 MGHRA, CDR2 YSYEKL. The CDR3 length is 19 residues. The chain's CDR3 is CACSPRDRGSGVWAYKQYF. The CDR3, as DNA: TGCGCCTGCAGCCCTCGGGACAGGGGGTCGGGAGTATGGGCTTACAAGCAGTACTTC.

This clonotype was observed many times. The CDR3 DNA reads as TGTGCCAGCAGCTTATGGGCCGGGGGCCAAGCCAAAAACATTCAGTACTTC. Its translation is CASSLWAGGQAKNIQYF. The chain is built from TRBV7-9 and TRBJ2-4; tentatively, D is TRBD1 or TRBD2 (6 bases each). This CDR3 has 17 residues. Trimming shortened V by 2 bases and J by 0 bases, and 14 bases separated the two germline ends. CDR1 is SEHNR and CDR2 is FQNEAQ in the germline V gene (reference sequence).

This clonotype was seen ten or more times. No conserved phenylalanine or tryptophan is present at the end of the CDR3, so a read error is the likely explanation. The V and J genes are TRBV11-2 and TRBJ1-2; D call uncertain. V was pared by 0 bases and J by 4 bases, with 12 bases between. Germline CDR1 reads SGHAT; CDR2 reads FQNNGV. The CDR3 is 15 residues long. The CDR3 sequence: CASSLDPGAIYGYTL. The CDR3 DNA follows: TGTGCCAGCAGCTTAGATCCGGGAGCAATCTATGGCTACACCTTA.

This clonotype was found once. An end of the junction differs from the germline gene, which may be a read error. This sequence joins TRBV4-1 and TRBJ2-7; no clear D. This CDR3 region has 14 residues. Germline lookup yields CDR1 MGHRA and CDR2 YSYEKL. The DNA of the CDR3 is TGCGCCAGCAACCAATGGGGTTCAGCGAACGAACAGTACTTC. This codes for CASNQWGSANEQYF.

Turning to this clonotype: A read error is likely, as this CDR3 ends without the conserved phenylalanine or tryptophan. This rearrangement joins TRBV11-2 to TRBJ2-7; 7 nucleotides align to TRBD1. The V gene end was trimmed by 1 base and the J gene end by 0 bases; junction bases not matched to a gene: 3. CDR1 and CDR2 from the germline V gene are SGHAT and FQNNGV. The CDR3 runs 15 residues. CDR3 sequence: CASSLAGQTSYEQYS. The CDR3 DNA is TGTGCCAGCAGCTTAGCGGGACAGACCTCCTACGAGCAGTACTCC.

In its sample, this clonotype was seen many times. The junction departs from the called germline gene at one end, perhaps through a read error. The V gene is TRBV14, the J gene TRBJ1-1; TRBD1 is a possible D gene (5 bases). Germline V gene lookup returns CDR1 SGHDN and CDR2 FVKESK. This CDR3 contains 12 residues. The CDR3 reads CVSSQDEGYAFF. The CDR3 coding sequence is TGTGTCAGCAGCCAAGATGAGGGGTACGCTTTCTTT.

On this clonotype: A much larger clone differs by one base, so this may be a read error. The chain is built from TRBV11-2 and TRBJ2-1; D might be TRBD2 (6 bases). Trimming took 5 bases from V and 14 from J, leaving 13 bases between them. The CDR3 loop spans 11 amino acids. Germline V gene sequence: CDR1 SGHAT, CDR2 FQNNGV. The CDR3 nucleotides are TGTGCCAGCAGCATGGGACTTCGGGAGTTCTTC. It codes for CASSMGLREFF. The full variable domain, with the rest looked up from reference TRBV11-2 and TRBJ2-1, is EAGVAQSPRYKIIEKRQSVAFWCNPISGHATLYWYQQILGQGPKLLIQFQNNGVVDDSQLPKDRFSAERLKGVDSTLKIQPAKLEDSAVYLCASSMGLREFFGPGTRLTVL.

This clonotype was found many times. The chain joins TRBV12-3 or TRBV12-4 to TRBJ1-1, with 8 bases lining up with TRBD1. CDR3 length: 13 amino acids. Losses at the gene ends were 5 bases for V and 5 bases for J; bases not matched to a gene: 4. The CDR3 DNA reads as TGTGCCAGCAGTCCCCGGACAGGGACTGAAGCTTTCTTT. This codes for CASSPRTGTEAFF.

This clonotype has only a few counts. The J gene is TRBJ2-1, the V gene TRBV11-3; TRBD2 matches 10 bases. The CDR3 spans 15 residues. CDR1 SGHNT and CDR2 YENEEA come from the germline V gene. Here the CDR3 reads CVISLGTSGKLEQFF. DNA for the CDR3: TGTGTCATTAGCTTAGGAACTAGCGGGAAGCTTGAGCAGTTCTTC.

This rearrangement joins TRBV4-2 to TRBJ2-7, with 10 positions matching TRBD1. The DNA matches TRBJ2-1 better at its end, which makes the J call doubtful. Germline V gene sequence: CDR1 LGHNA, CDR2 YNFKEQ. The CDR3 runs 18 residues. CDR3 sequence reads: CASSQGHLGQGRPREQFF. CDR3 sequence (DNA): TGTGCCAGCAGCCAGGGACACCTGGGACAGGGGAGACCGCGCGAGCAGTTCTTC.

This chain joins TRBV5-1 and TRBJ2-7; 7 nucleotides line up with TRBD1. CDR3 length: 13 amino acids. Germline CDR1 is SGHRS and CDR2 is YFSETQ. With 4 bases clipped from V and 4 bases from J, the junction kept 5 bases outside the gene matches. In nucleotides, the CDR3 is TGCGCCAGCAGCCGGGGCAGGGGGTACGAGCAGTACTTC. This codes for CASSRGRGYEQYF. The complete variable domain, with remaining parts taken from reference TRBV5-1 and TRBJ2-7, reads KAGVTQTPRYLIKTRGQQVTLSCSPISGHRSVSWYQQTPGQGLQFLFEYFSETQRNKGNFPGRFSGRQFSNSRSEMNVSTLELGDSALYLCASSRGRGYEQYFGPGTRLTVT.

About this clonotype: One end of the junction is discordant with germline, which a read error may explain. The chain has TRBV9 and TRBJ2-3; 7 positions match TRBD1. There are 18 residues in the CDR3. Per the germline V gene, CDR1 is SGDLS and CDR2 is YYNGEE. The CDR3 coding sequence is TGTGCCAGCAGCATAGGGGGCAGTTACATTTTCTACACAGATACGCTGTATTTT. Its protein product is CASSIGGSYIFYTDTLYF.

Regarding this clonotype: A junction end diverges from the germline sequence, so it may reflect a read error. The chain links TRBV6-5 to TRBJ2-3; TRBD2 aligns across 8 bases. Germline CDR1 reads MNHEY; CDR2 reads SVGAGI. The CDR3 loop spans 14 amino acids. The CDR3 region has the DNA TGTGTCAGCAGCCCGGGACTAGGGGGTAATACGCAGTATTTT. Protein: CVSSPGLGGNTQYF.

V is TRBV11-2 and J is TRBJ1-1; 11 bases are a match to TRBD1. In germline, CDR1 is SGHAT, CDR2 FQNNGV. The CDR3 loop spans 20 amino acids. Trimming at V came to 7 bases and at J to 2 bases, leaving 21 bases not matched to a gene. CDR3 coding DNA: TGTGCCAGCAACGCTCGGGACAGGGGGTGCAAGAGGCGGAGTAACACTGAAGCTTTCTTT. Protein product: CASNARDRGCKRRSNTEAFF. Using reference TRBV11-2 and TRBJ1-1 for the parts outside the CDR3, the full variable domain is EAGVAQSPRYKIIEKRQSVAFWCNPISGHATLYWYQQILGQGPKLLIQFQNNGVVDDSQLPKDRFSAERLKGVDSTLKIQPAKLEDSAVYLCASNARDRGCKRRSNTEAFFGQGTRLTVV.

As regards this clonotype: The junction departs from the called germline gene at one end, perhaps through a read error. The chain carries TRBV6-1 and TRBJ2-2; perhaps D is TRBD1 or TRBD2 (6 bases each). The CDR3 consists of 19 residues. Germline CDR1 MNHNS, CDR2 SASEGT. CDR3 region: CASSKTLPGGAANTGELFF. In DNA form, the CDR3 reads TGTGCAAGCAGTAAAACTCTTCCCGGGGGCGCCGCGAATACCGGGGAGCTGTTTTTT.

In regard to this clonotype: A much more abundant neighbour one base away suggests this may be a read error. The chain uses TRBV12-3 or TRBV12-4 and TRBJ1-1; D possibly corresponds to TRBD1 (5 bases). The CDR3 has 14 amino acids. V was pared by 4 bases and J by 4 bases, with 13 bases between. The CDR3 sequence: CASSSASGTTEAFF. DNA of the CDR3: TGTGCCAGCAGTTCCGCCTCAGGGACCACTGAAGCTTTCTTT.

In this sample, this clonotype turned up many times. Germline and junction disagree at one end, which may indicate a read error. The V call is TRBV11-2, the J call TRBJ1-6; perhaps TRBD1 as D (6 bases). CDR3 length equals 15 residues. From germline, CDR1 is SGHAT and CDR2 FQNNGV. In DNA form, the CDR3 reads TGTGCCAGCAGCTTAGACCCAGGGGCCAATTCATCCCTCCACTTT. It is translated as CASSLDPGANSSLHF.

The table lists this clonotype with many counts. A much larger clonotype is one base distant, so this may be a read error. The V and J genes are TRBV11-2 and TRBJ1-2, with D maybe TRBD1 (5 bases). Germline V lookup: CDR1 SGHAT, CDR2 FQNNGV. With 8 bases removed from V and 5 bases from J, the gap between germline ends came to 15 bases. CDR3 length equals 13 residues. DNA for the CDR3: TGTGCCAGCGGTTCCGGGACGGAATATGGCTACACCTTC. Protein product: CASGSGTEYGYTF.

The CDR3 DNA follows: TGTGCCAGCAGCGTAGGACCCTCGGTAGCGGGACGGGAGCAGTACTTC. Translating gives CASSVGPSVAGREQYF. The chain has TRBV9 and TRBJ2-7; the match to TRBD2 covers 8 bases. V lost 0 bases to trimming and J lost 7 bases; unmatched junction nucleotides: 12. Germline CDR1 SGDLS, CDR2 YYNGEE. The CDR3 has 16 residues.